This T cell receptor beta chain was retrieved from a study of cytomegalovirus exposure and HLA in healthy donors. Study context: A subsequent analysis stated that the roughly 130 validation repertoires were run on the same platform as the approximately 660 first-cohort repertoires. Points from the study as a whole: For most TCR sequences rarity was the rule, although some public TCRs occurred in many donors.

The 120-subject validation cohort, separate from the approximately 670-subject first cohort, included the donors. CDR3 length: 15 amino acids. The V gene's germline CDR1 is LNHNV and CDR2 YYDKDF (reference sequence). V shed 3 bases, J shed 5 bases, and the junction held 7 bases outside the gene matches. Assay used: immunoSEQ multiplex PCR; TCRdb lists only in-frame clones, some missing. This table has some 140,000 clones, approximately 85% appearing once. Details on this clone: Its antigen remains unidentified.

This sequence joins TRBV15 and TRBJ1-5, with 7 bases matching TRBD1. The source of this sequence is a woman in her thirties in good health and CMV-seronegative. The sample comprised PBMCs. CDR3 loop: CATSSDRVPYQPQHF. CDR3 in DNA: TGTGCCACCAGCAGCGACAGGGTGCCATATCAGCCCCAGCATTTT.